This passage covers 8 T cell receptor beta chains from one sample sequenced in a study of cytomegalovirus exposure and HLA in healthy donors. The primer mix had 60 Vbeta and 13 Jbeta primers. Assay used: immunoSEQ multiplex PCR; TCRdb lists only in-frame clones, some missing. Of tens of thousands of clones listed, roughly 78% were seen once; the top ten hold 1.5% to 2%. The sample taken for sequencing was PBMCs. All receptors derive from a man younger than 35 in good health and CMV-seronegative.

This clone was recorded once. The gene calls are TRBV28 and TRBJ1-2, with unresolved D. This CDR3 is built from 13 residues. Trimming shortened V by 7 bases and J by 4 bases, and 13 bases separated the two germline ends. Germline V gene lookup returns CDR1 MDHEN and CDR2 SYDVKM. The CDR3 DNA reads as TGTGCCAGCAAAGTCGGCGGCCGCTATGGCTACACCTTC. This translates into CASKVGGRYGYTF.

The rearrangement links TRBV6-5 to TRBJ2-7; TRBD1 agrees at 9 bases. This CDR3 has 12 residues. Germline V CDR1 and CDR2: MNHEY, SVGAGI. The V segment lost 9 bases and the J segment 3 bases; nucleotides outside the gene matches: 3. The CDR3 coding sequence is TGTGCCAGTAGGGACAGGGTCTACGAGCAGTACTTC. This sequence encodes CASRDRVYEQYF.

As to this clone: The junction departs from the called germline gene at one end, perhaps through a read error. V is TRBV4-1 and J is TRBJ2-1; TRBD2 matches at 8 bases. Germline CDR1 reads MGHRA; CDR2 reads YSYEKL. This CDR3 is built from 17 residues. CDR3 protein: CGSSLLVRGGSYNEQFF. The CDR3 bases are TGCGGCAGCAGCCTCCTTGTCCGGGGGGGATCCTACAATGAGCAGTTCTTC.

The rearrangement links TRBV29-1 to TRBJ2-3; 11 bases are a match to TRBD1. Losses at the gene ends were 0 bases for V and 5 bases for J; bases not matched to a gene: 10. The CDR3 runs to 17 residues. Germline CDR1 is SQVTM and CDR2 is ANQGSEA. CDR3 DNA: TGCAGCGTTGAAGATCCATGGAGGACAGGGGGCGTAGATACGCAGTATTTT. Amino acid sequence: CSVEDPWRTGGVDTQYF.

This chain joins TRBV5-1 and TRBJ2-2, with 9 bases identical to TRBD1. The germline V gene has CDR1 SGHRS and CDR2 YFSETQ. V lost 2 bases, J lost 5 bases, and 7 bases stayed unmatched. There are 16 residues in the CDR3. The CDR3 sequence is CASSFVQGARTGELFF. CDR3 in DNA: TGCGCCAGCAGCTTTGTACAGGGGGCAAGGACCGGGGAGCTGTTTTTT. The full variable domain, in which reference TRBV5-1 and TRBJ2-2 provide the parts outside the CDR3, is KAGVTQTPRYLIKTRGQQVTLSCSPISGHRSVSWYQQTPGQGLQFLFEYFSETQRNKGNFPGRFSGRQFSNSRSEMNVSTLELGDSALYLCASSFVQGARTGELFFGEGSRLTVL.

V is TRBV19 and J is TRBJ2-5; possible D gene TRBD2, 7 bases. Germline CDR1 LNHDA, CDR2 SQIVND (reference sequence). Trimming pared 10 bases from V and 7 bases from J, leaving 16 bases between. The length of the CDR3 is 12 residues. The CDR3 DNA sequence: TGTGCCACCGCGGGGGCCGCTGCGACCCAGTACTTC. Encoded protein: CATAGAAATQYF.

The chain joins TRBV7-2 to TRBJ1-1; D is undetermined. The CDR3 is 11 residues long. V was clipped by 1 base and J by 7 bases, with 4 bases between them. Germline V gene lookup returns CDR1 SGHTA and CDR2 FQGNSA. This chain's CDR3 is CASSLGSEAFF. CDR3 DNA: TGTGCCAGCAGCTTAGGCAGTGAAGCTTTCTTT.

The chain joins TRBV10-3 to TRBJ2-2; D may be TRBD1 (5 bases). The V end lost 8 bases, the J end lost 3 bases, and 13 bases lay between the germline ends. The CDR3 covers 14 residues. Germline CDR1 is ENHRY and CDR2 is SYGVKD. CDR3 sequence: CAIGAGLDTGELFF. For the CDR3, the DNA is TGTGCCATCGGGGCAGGGCTGGACACCGGGGAGCTGTTTTTT.